This T cell receptor beta chain was recorded in a study of blood T cell repertoires in COVID-19 (dated by TCRdb to the early 2020s). Broadly, across the study: The collaborator samples originated in the United States, Italy and Spain and spanned the acute and convalescent phases of COVID-19. The prospective study material was composed of cDNA or gDNA derived from T cells, B-cell-depleted T cells, or PBMCs. Where available, HLA class I and class II types were obtained from metadata supplied by the sample provider rather than from assay-based typing. The samples were drawn from the first 160 participants of the ongoing ImmuneRACE study and from some 1,300 subjects provided by 6 global collaborators. A freely available public database, intended as a resource for researchers studying the immune response to SARS-CoV-2, is where the repertoires were released. The dataset comprised deeply sampled blood TCRbeta repertoires from subjects exposed to, actively infected with, or recovered from COVID-19. A de-identified subject ID, COVID-19 status, age in years and sex were almost always included in the sample metadata.

Study-level results and caveats: The amount of clinical and demographic metadata varied by source and participant and was provided uncurated.

Note on this clone: Its antigen is currently not known. No much larger clone exists at a distance of one base, and base qualities are not known.

The CDR3 has 12 amino acids, counting the end cysteine and phenylalanine. The sequence is cut down to CDR3 DNA, 36 bases in frame from base 1. Trimming costs V 2 bases and J 1 base, and their ends lie 6 bases apart. The germline V gene (reference sequence) provides CDR1 GTSNPN and CDR2 SVGIG. In the prospective study, participants were 18 to 89 years old, resided in about two dozen geographic areas of the United States, and were enrolled through a virtual design. Cohort assignment in the prospective study relied on participant-reported clinical history from a screening survey and a study questionnaire. Recovered participants in ImmuneRACE Cohort 3 were defined as having two consecutive negative NP/OP PCR tests, clearance from a healthcare professional, or resolution of symptoms. Each participant in the prospective study had whole blood, serum and a nasopharyngeal or oropharyngeal swab collected by mobile phlebotomists. Over an approximately two-month period, participants in the prospective study had the option of providing additional blood draws and questionnaires. Before DNA extraction, blood samples from the prospective study were shipped at room temperature or frozen.

The immunoSEQ Assay, a bias-controlled multiplex PCR, was used to amplify TCRbeta CDR3 regions from genomic DNA. On the study's bioinformatics: The number of nucleated cells in each sample was estimated by amplification of reference gene primers within the assay. To quantify the absolute abundance of each unique TCRbeta CDR3 rearrangement, sequence reads were collapsed and filtered. For each sample, productive Simpson clonality was calculated by taking the square root of Simpson's diversity index across productive rearrangements. The table was pulled from immuneACCESS by TCRdb, which kept in-frame rearrangements only. Such tables lose some clones; where checked, under half of the loss comes from unresolved V genes, and the rest has no known cause. The V and J calls and clone size come from that table; D and trimming were worked out from the DNA. Within this sample are some 290,000 clones, with roughly 89% of them counted one time only. Over 9% of the sample is taken by the ten largest.

The sequence derives from a woman in her 30s who had recovered from COVID-19. In this chain, TRBV30 is recombined with TRBJ2-7; a tentative D match to TRBD1 spans 5 bases. The source material was PBMCs or T cells enriched from blood (not recorded which). The CDR3 is CAWSTGSYEQYF. The nucleotides read TGTGCCTGGAGTACAGGTTCCTACGAGCAGTACTTC.